A single sample gave rise to the 30 T cell receptor beta chains below, sequenced in a study of T-cell memory formation after mild COVID-19. MiXCR, run by TCRdb on the 5' RACE reads, gives a single entry per CDR3 protein. The sample lists about 470,000 distinct CDR3 sequences, around a sixth occurring once. The sample taken for sequencing was PBMCs or a T cell subset sorted from them (not recorded which). All receptors come from an adult woman who had mild COVID-19 (a few samples of this study predate the infection). Cell type and time point are not known.

This clonotype occurred many times. For the CDR3, the DNA is TGTGCCATCAGTGATGGGGCCAAAAACATTCAGTACTTC. Its translation: CAISDGAKNIQYF. The chain has TRBV10-3 and TRBJ2-4; no clear D gene. V was shortened by 3 bases and J by 1 base, with 4 bases between the two germline ends. Looked up from germline, CDR1 is ENHRY and CDR2 is SYGVKD. CDR3 length: 13 residues.

This clonotype has more than one count but fewer than ten. V gene TRBV12-5 combines with J gene TRBJ2-1, with TRBD2 as a possible D gene (6 bases). The CDR3 runs 22 residues. V lost 3 bases and J lost 0, with 30 bases in between. From germline, CDR1 is LGHNT and CDR2 FRNRAP. Here the CDR3 reads CASGFYEKFLSEGRSSYNEQFF. In DNA form, the CDR3 reads TGTGCTAGTGGTTTCTACGAGAAATTTTTATCGGAGGGACGGAGCTCCTACAATGAGCAGTTCTTC. The full variable domain, in which reference TRBV12-5 and TRBJ2-1 provide the parts outside the CDR3, is DARVTQTPRHKVTEMGQEVTMRCQPILGHNTVFWYRQTMMQGLELLAYFRNRAPLDDSGMPKDRFSAEMPDATLATLKIQPSEPRDSAVYFCASGFYEKFLSEGRSSYNEQFFGPGTRLTVL.

V gene TRBV5-4 combines with J gene TRBJ2-1, with a possible D match to TRBD2 (6 bases). CDR1 is SGHNT and CDR2 is YYREEE in the germline V gene (reference sequence). The CDR3 runs to 15 residues. Trimming pared 4 bases from V and 2 bases from J, leaving 13 bases between. The CDR3 is CASSPEGRPYNEQFF. The CDR3 DNA sequence: TGTGCCAGCAGCCCGGAGGGGCGCCCCTACAATGAGCAGTTCTTC.

This clonotype has only a few counts. The rearrangement uses TRBV5-1 and TRBJ2-2, with D unresolved. V was shortened by 7 bases and J by 4 bases, with 8 bases between the two germline ends. Germline V lookup: CDR1 SGHRS, CDR2 YFSETQ. The CDR3 has 12 amino acids. CDR3 coding DNA: TGCGCCAGCCGCGAGACCACCGGGGAGCTGTTTTTT. Protein sequence: CASRETTGELFF. Complete variable domain (other parts from reference TRBV5-1 and TRBJ2-2): KAGVTQTPRYLIKTRGQQVTLSCSPISGHRSVSWYQQTPGQGLQFLFEYFSETQRNKGNFPGRFSGRQFSNSRSEMNVSTLELGDSALYLCASRETTGELFFGEGSRLTVL.

V and J are TRBV4-2 and TRBJ2-4; 9 nucleotides line up with TRBD2. This CDR3 is built from 18 residues. V lost 0 bases, J lost 3 bases, and 9 bases stayed unmatched. Germline CDR1 and CDR2: LGHNA and YNFKEQ. This CDR3 is CASSQDPGTSRYKNIQYF. The CDR3 DNA reads TGTGCCAGCAGCCAAGATCCAGGGACTAGCAGGTACAAAAACATTCAGTACTTC.

CDR3 amino acids: CASIRGGRSYEQYF. DNA of the CDR3: TGTGCCTCGATAAGGGGCGGGAGGTCCTACGAGCAGTACTTC. The V call is TRBV28, the J call TRBJ2-7; TRBD2 aligns across 8 bases. With 11 bases clipped from V and 1 base from J, the junction kept 10 bases outside the gene matches. Per germline, CDR1 MDHEN and CDR2 SYDVKM. CDR3 length: 14 amino acids.

This clonotype turned up a few times. The chain couples TRBV5-6 to TRBJ2-1, with TRBD2 as a possible D gene (6 bases). Trimming stripped 1 base from V and 10 bases from J, with 9 bases between. The CDR3 covers 12 residues. Germline loops: CDR1 SGHDT, CDR2 YYEEEE. Written as DNA, the CDR3 is TGTGCCAGCAGCTTGAGGAGCGGGGAGCAGTTCTTC. Protein product: CASSLRSGEQFF.

This clonotype was counted at least ten times. The chain has TRBV4-3 and TRBJ2-2; D ambiguous. The CDR3 runs 15 residues. Germline V lookup: CDR1 LGHNA, CDR2 YSLEER. V dropped 0 bases and J dropped 2 bases, with 7 bases sitting between them. Here the CDR3 DNA reads TGCGCCAGCAGCCAAGAACTGAGAAACACCGGGGAGCTGTTTTTT. It specifies CASSQELRNTGELFF.

A few counts support this clonotype. The genes are TRBV29-1 and TRBJ2-1; 8 bases are shared with TRBD2. Losses at the gene ends were 7 bases for V and 0 bases for J; bases not matched to a gene: 5. Germline CDR1 reads SQVTM; CDR2 reads ANQGSEA. The CDR3 runs 14 residues. CDR3 sequence: CSARGGRSYNEQFF. CDR3 nucleotides: TGCAGCGCTCGGGGGGGCCGCTCCTACAATGAGCAGTTCTTC.

This clonotype was detected only a few times. The genes are TRBV5-1 and TRBJ2-3, with D perhaps matching TRBD2 (5 bases). Germline V lookup: CDR1 SGHRS, CDR2 YFSETQ. V was trimmed by 4 bases and J by 3 bases, leaving 12 bases between them. This CDR3 has 14 residues. CDR3 DNA sequence: TGCGCCAGCAGCCCTTATCGCGGGACAGATACGCAGTATTTT. Its translation is CASSPYRGTDTQYF.

The V call is TRBV9, the J call TRBJ2-2, with 9 positions matching TRBD1. V gave up 3 bases and J gave up 4 bases; unmatched junction bases: 7. Germline-derived CDR1 and CDR2 are SGDLS and YYNGEE. The CDR3 covers 16 residues. The DNA of the CDR3 is TGTGCCAGCAGCGGCCTCCGGGACAGGGTCACCGGGGAGCTGTTTTTT. Amino acids: CASSGLRDRVTGELFF. The whole variable domain, remainder taken from reference TRBV9 and TRBJ2-2, is DSGVTQTPKHLITATGQRVTLRCSPRSGDLSVYWYQQSLDQGLQFLIQYYNGEERAKGNILERFSAQQFPDLHSELNLSSLELGDSALYFCASSGLRDRVTGELFFGEGSRLTVL.

The chain has TRBV2 and TRBJ2-7, with a tentative D call TRBD2 (5 bases). Germline loops: CDR1 SNHLY, CDR2 FYNNEI. Trimming left V 4 bases short and J 6 bases short, with 16 bases between. The length of the CDR3 is 14 residues. CDR3: CASSVGPSRGEQYF. For the CDR3, the DNA is TGTGCCAGCAGTGTCGGACCATCCCGGGGCGAGCAGTACTTC.

The gene calls are TRBV29-1 and TRBJ1-2, with TRBD1 identical over 8 bases. The V and J ends lost 6 bases and 8 bases, in that order; junction bases with no gene match: 11. Germline CDR1 reads SQVTM; CDR2 reads ANQGSEA. There are 13 residues in the CDR3. CDR3 loop: CSVKGQGMRGYTF. CDR3 nucleotide sequence: TGCAGCGTCAAAGGACAGGGCATGAGAGGCTACACCTTC.

This chain connects TRBV29-1 to TRBJ1-2; D unclear. This CDR3 comprises 15 residues. Germline V gives CDR1 SQVTM, CDR2 ANQGSEA. V dropped 0 bases and J dropped 0 bases, with 11 bases sitting between them. The chain's CDR3 is CSVEDPPAANYGYTF. Here the CDR3 DNA reads TGCAGCGTTGAAGATCCCCCGGCCGCTAACTATGGCTACACCTTC.

The V gene is TRBV19, the J gene TRBJ1-2; no reliable D call. Trimming removed 7 bases from V and 0 bases from J, with 15 bases in between. This CDR3 region has 15 residues. The V gene's germline CDR1 is LNHDA and CDR2 SQIVND (reference sequence). The CDR3 coding sequence is TGTGCCAGTAAAATAGGAGCAGCTTCTAACTATGGCTACACCTTC. This translates into CASKIGAASNYGYTF.

This clonotype turned up a few times. V is TRBV7-6 and J is TRBJ2-7, with 11 bases lining up with TRBD2. This CDR3 contains 15 residues. The J segment lost 3 bases and the V segment lost 5 bases, leaving 6 bases of the junction unmatched. CDR1 SGHVS and CDR2 FNYEAQ come from the germline V gene. The CDR3 here is CASSPTSGTIYEQYF. The DNA of the CDR3 is TGTGCCAGCAGCCCGACTAGCGGGACGATCTACGAGCAGTACTTC.

This clonotype was counted only a few times. This sequence joins TRBV29-1 and TRBJ2-3; D remains unclear. This CDR3 region has 16 residues. Trimming pared 3 bases from V and 0 bases from J, leaving 16 bases between. Germline V gene data show CDR1 as SQVTM and CDR2 as ANQGSEA. The CDR3 nucleotides read TGCAGCGTTGACGGTTCGTGGCAGGCGAGCACAGATACGCAGTATTTT. Its protein is CSVDGSWQASTDTQYF.

This clonotype was observed a handful of times. The chain has TRBV5-4 and TRBJ2-1, with 9 bases that match TRBD2. CDR3 size: 15 residues. Germline CDR1 is SGHNT and CDR2 is YYREEE (reference sequence). V trimming: 2 bases; J trimming: 8 bases; junction bases outside the gene matches: 8. The CDR3 reads CASSLIGTSSHEQFF. CDR3 DNA sequence: TGTGCCAGCAGCTTAATAGGGACTAGCAGCCATGAGCAGTTCTTC.

The chain recombines TRBV7-2 with TRBJ1-1; no reliable D call. Germline V lookup: CDR1 SGHTA, CDR2 FQGNSA. V was shortened by 2 bases and J by 1 base, with 11 bases between the two germline ends. This CDR3 spans 15 amino acids. The CDR3 nucleotides are TGTGCCAGCAGCTTATTGGTTGGAAAGAACACTGAAGCTTTCTTT. Protein: CASSLLVGKNTEAFF.

In this sample, this clonotype turned up many times. The rearrangement links TRBV5-1 to TRBJ2-3; perhaps TRBD2 as D (5 bases). CDR3 length: 15 amino acids. V was cut by 1 base and J by 2 bases, with 11 bases left in between. CDR1 and CDR2 from the germline V gene are SGHRS and YFSETQ. The CDR3 coding sequence is TGCGCCAGCAGCTTGCAGAACGGACTCACAGATACGCAGTATTTT. Its translation is CASSLQNGLTDTQYF. The full variable domain, completed using reference TRBV5-1 and TRBJ2-3, is KAGVTQTPRYLIKTRGQQVTLSCSPISGHRSVSWYQQTPGQGLQFLFEYFSETQRNKGNFPGRFSGRQFSNSRSEMNVSTLELGDSALYLCASSLQNGLTDTQYFGPGTRLTVL.

This clonotype came up many times. The chain is built from TRBV7-9 and TRBJ2-3; TRBD2 matches at 7 bases. Looked up from germline, CDR1 is SEHNR and CDR2 is FQNEAQ (reference sequence). The CDR3 is 12 amino acids. V lost 6 bases to trimming and J lost 6 bases; unmatched junction nucleotides: 3. In DNA, the CDR3 is TGTGCCAGCAGTTCGACTAGCGATACGCAGTATTTT. Protein product: CASSSTSDTQYF.

This clonotype has ten or more counts. This chain connects TRBV15 to TRBJ2-5, with TRBD1 as a possible D gene (5 bases). CDR3 size: 16 residues. Germline values: CDR1 LNHNV, CDR2 YYDKDF (reference sequence). V lost 0 bases, J lost 2 bases, and 13 bases lay in between. The CDR3 region has the DNA TGTGCCACCAGCAGAGATCCCCCAGGGAATCAAGAGACCCAGTACTTC. Translated: CATSRDPPGNQETQYF. Drawing the rest from reference TRBV15 and TRBJ2-5, the complete variable domain is DAMVIQNPRYQVTQFGKPVTLSCSQTLNHNVMYWYQQKSSQAPKLLFHYYDKDFNNEADTPDNFQSRRPNTSFCFLDIRSPGLGDTAMYLCATSRDPPGNQETQYFGPGTRLLVL.

This clonotype was seen only a few times. The chain recombines TRBV12-3 or TRBV12-4 with TRBJ2-3; 13 bases match TRBD2. The CDR3 consists of 16 residues. J was trimmed by 2 bases and V by 10 bases; bases with no gene match: 9. CDR3 loop: CATFGTSGDHTDTQYF. CDR3 coding DNA: TGTGCCACCTTCGGGACTAGCGGGGACCACACAGATACGCAGTATTTT.

The chain recombines TRBV12-3 or TRBV12-4 with TRBJ2-2; D might be TRBD2 (5 bases). This CDR3 has 13 residues. V gave up 5 bases and J gave up 7 bases, with 11 bases separating them. This CDR3 reads CASSMGAVGELFF. CDR3 in DNA: TGTGCCAGCAGTATGGGAGCCGTCGGGGAGCTGTTTTTT.

This chain connects TRBV19 to TRBJ2-7; 11 bases align to TRBD1. The germline V gene encodes CDR1 LNHDA and CDR2 SQIVND (reference sequence). The ends lost 4 bases at V and 3 bases at J; junction bases unmatched: 5. The length of the CDR3 is 15 residues. This CDR3 is CASSTRDRGIYEQYF. The CDR3 coding sequence is TGTGCCAGTAGTACTCGGGACAGGGGGATCTACGAGCAGTACTTC.

V usage is TRBV18 and J usage is TRBJ1-2, with 7 bases lining up with TRBD1. The germline CDR1 and CDR2 sequences are KGHSH and LQKENI. V trimming: 6 bases; J trimming: 10 bases; junction bases outside the gene matches: 11. This CDR3 has 13 amino acids. CDR3: CASSWEGGLDYTF. CDR3 nucleotide sequence: TGTGCCAGCTCTTGGGAAGGGGGCCTTGACTACACCTTC.

The rearrangement uses TRBV20-1 and TRBJ1-2; the D gene is possibly TRBD1 (5 bases). V was trimmed by 2 bases and J by 6 bases, leaving 19 bases between them. The CDR3 length is 15 residues. Germline lookup yields CDR1 DFQATT and CDR2 SNEGSKA (reference sequence). CDR3: CSARIVGGPSHGYTF. The CDR3 DNA reads TGCAGTGCTAGAATAGTTGGGGGACCCTCGCATGGCTACACCTTC.

The chain recombines TRBV2 with TRBJ1-2; no clear D gene. The CDR3 is 16 residues long. Germline lookup yields CDR1 SNHLY and CDR2 FYNNEI. V shed 4 bases and J shed 3 bases, with 18 bases lying between them. The CDR3 protein is CASSGPKRVKHYGYTF. CDR3 in DNA: TGTGCCAGCAGTGGTCCTAAGCGAGTTAAACACTATGGCTACACCTTC.

The chain combines TRBV12-3 or TRBV12-4 with TRBJ2-1; no firm D call. The V and J ends lost 7 bases and 7 bases respectively, with 11 bases between them. This CDR3 is built from 12 residues. The CDR3 protein is CASNGVDNEQFF. CDR3 in DNA: TGTGCCAGCAACGGAGTTGATAATGAGCAGTTCTTC.

Points on this clonotype: Possible read error: a much larger clone is one base away. The chain uses TRBV7-6 and TRBJ1-2; maybe TRBD1 (5 bases). Germline V gene data show CDR1 as SGHVS and CDR2 as FNYEAQ. The CDR3 extends over 13 amino acids. The CDR3 DNA is TGTGACAGCAGCTCAGGGACCCAGTATGGCTACACCTTC. This encodes CDSSSGTQYGYTF.